This entry is about one T cell receptor (beta chain). The sample is drawn from a study of blood T cell repertoires in COVID-19. Study at large: Samples representing acute and convalescent COVID-19 were sourced from the United States, Italy and Spain.

Method: immunoSEQ multiplex PCR; TCRdb's copy keeps in-frame clones and lacks some. The top ten clones hold 2.5% to 3.5% of a sample with roughly 81,000 clones, approximately 85% of them seen once. The CDR3 spans 13 residues. The germline V gene has CDR1 SEHNR and CDR2 FQNEAQ (reference sequence). V was pared by 6 bases and J by 4 bases, with 4 bases of the junction left unmatched. This sequence joins TRBV7-9 and TRBJ1-1; 8 positions match TRBD1. This TCR came from a woman of 80 years or more with COVID-19, enrolled during active disease. The material sequenced was peripheral blood. The CDR3 DNA is TGTGCCAGCAGGGTCACAGGGGGCACTGAAGCTTTCTTT. It translates to CASRVTGGTEAFF.